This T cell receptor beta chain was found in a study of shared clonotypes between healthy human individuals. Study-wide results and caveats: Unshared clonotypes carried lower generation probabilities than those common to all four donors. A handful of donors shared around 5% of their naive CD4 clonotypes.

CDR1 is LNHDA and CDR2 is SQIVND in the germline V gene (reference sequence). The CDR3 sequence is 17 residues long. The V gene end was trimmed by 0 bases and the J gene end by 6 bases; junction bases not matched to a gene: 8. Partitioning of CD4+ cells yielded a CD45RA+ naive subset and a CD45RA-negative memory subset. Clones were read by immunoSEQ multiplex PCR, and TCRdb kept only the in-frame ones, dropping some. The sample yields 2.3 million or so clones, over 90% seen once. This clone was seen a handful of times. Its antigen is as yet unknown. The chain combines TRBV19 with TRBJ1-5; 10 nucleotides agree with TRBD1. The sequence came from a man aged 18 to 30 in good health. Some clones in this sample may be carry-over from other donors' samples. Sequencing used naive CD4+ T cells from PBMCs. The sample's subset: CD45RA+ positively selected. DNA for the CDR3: TGTGCCAGTAGTATAGATCCTTATGACAGGGGGCGTCAGCCCCAGCATTTT. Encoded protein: CASSIDPYDRGRQPQHF. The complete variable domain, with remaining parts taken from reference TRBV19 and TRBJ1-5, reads DGGITQSPKYLFRKEGQNVTLSCEQNLNHDAMYWYRQDPGQGLRLIYYSQIVNDFQKGDIAEGYSVSREKKESFPLTVTSAQKNPTAFYLCASSIDPYDRGRQPQHFGDGTRLSIL.